This T cell receptor beta chain comes out of a study of T-cell reconstitution after alpha-beta-depleted transplantation in children. Findings and caveats of the study: Some patients owed their high day-60 TCRbeta diversity to surviving recipient T cells and thymic progenitors. When one year had passed after transplant, most T-cell counts and diversity came from newly produced T cells. Reportedly, roughly two months post-transplant, alpha-beta T cells arose from several hundred expanded graft clones.

Molecular barcoding with unique molecular identifiers was used for the TCRbeta library. Each CDR3 protein gets one entry after TCRdb re-called the PCR reads with MiXCR. The table has approximately 650,000 distinct CDR3 sequences, around 12% seen once. Worth noting for this clonotype: As yet, its antigen is unknown.

Trimming cost V 6 bases and J 9 bases, with 18 bases left between them. The V gene's germline CDR1 is MDHEN and CDR2 SYDVKM. The CDR3 consists of 14 residues. Sequences were derived from PBMCs, sampled before TCRalphabeta/CD19-depleted stem cell transplant. The origin of this receptor is a girl aged 2-10 years with congenital amegakaryocytic thrombocytopenia, due to receive a stem cell transplant. V is TRBV28 and J is TRBJ1-5; D may be TRBD1 (5 bases). CDR3 sequence: CASSPGDGAGPQHF. In DNA, the CDR3 is TGTGCCAGCAGCCCGGGGGATGGGGCCGGGCCCCAGCATTTT.